Listed below are T cell receptor beta chains from one sample, sequenced in a study of cytomegalovirus exposure and HLA in healthy donors. Sequenced by immunoSEQ multiplex PCR; TCRdb stores in-frame clones only, minus some. The data hold 150,000 to 200,000 clones, with around 70% observed a single time. The specimen was PBMCs. The origin of the receptors is a young man in good health and CMV-seropositive. Both conserved end residues are part of each CDR3. Each record gives: D gene, J gene, clone size, V gene, CDR3 DNA, CDR3 protein. A D gene is named only where the DNA matches it firmly. Only part of the rows carry a size: once, few, many, or a class if the clone is expanded.

d_gene: -
j_gene: TRBJ1-1
abundance: -
v_gene: TRBV6-4
CDR3nt: TGTGCCAGCAGTGCCGACAGAACCACTGAAGCTTTCTTT
CDR3aa: CASSADRTTEAFF

d_gene: -
j_gene: TRBJ2-1
abundance: -
v_gene: TRBV2
CDR3nt: TGTGCCAGCAGTGTTGAGCGCGACAATGAGCAGTTCTTC
CDR3aa: CASSVERDNEQFF

d_gene: -
j_gene: TRBJ1-2
abundance: few
v_gene: TRBV27
CDR3nt: TGTGCCAGCAGTGCGACCCCCCAGGGCCTCGGCTATGGCTACACCTTC
CDR3aa: CASSATPQGLGYGYTF

d_gene: -
j_gene: TRBJ1-4
abundance: -
v_gene: TRBV6-1
CDR3nt: TGTGCCAGCAGTGAACCCGGGGTCGAAAAACTGTTTTTT
CDR3aa: CASSEPGVEKLFF

d_gene: TRBD2
j_gene: TRBJ2-2
abundance: -
v_gene: TRBV6-5
CDR3nt: TGTGCCAGCAGTAGAGCGGGAGCCACCGGGGAGCTGTTTTTT
CDR3aa: CASSRAGATGELFF

d_gene: TRBD2
j_gene: TRBJ2-3
abundance: -
v_gene: TRBV29-1
CDR3nt: TGCAGCGTTGAGCCAGCGGGGGGGCCGGATACGCAGTATTTT
CDR3aa: CSVEPAGGPDTQYF

d_gene: -
j_gene: TRBJ2-1
abundance: -
v_gene: TRBV19
CDR3nt: TGTGCCAGTAGTATAGATCGAGCTAGCGAGGGTGAGCAGTTCTTC
CDR3aa: CASSIDRASEGEQFF

d_gene: TRBD1
j_gene: TRBJ2-1
abundance: -
v_gene: TRBV6-1
CDR3nt: TGTGCCAGCAGCCGAAACAGGGGACGAGGCAATGAGCAGTTCTTC
CDR3aa: CASSRNRGRGNEQFF

d_gene: -
j_gene: TRBJ1-1
abundance: -
v_gene: TRBV5-1
CDR3nt: TGCGCCAGCAGCTTGGGGTCGGGGAACACTGAAGCTTTCTTT
CDR3aa: CASSLGSGNTEAFF

d_gene: TRBD1
j_gene: TRBJ1-1
abundance: -
v_gene: TRBV6-1
CDR3nt: TGTGCCAGCAGTGAAAGGGGGGAATGGTTAGGGGGCACAAACACTGAAGCTTTCTTT
CDR3aa: CASSERGEWLGGTNTEAFF

d_gene: -
j_gene: TRBJ2-2
abundance: -
v_gene: TRBV12-5
CDR3nt: TGTGCTAGTGGCCGGAATCAGGGAAGGGAGCTGTTTTTT
CDR3aa: CASGRNQGRELFF

d_gene: -
j_gene: TRBJ1-6
abundance: few
v_gene: TRBV25-1
CDR3nt: TGTGCCAGCAGTGTCTCCGCGGGGGCGGTTCACTTT
CDR3aa: CASSVSAGAVHF

d_gene: TRBD1
j_gene: TRBJ1-1
abundance: -
v_gene: TRBV27
CDR3nt: TGTGCCAGCAGTTTTAATGACAGGGGGGAAGCTTTCTTT
CDR3aa: CASSFNDRGEAFF

d_gene: TRBD1
j_gene: TRBJ1-2
abundance: few
v_gene: TRBV5-6
CDR3nt: TGTGCCAGCAGCACAGCGGACAGGGAGCAAGCGTCCTTC
CDR3aa: CASSTADREQASF

d_gene: -
j_gene: TRBJ2-2
abundance: -
v_gene: TRBV4-1
CDR3nt: TGCGCCAGCAGCCCCCCCTCGGAAGGGGTCACCGGGGAGCTGTTTTTT
CDR3aa: CASSPPSEGVTGELFF

d_gene: -
j_gene: TRBJ1-1
abundance: -
v_gene: TRBV5-4
CDR3nt: TGTGCCAGCAGCTTACAGAACACTGAAGCTTTCTTT
CDR3aa: CASSLQNTEAFF

d_gene: TRBD2
j_gene: TRBJ2-3
abundance: -
v_gene: TRBV13
CDR3nt: TGTGCCAGCAGCTTTTGGACTAGCGGAAACACAGATACGCAGTATTTT
CDR3aa: CASSFWTSGNTDTQYF

d_gene: TRBD1
j_gene: TRBJ1-1
abundance: -
v_gene: TRBV29-1
CDR3nt: TGCAGCGTCGCCAGAGGGGCAGGGGGTTTTGACACTGAAGCTTTCTTT
CDR3aa: CSVARGAGGFDTEAFF

d_gene: -
j_gene: TRBJ2-2
abundance: -
v_gene: TRBV5-1
CDR3nt: TGCGCCAGCAGCCAGGCAGGGGCGGCGAACACCGGGGAGCTGTTTTTT
CDR3aa: CASSQAGAANTGELFF

d_gene: -
j_gene: TRBJ1-1
abundance: -
v_gene: TRBV7-2
CDR3nt: TGTGCCAGCAGCCCGAGGACAGAGAACACTGAAGCTTTCTTT
CDR3aa: CASSPRTENTEAFF

d_gene: -
j_gene: TRBJ1-5
abundance: -
v_gene: TRBV18
CDR3nt: TGTGCCAGCTCACCATCTGAGGGAAATCAGCCCCAGCATTTT
CDR3aa: CASSPSEGNQPQHF

d_gene: -
j_gene: TRBJ2-4
abundance: -
v_gene: TRBV5-1
CDR3nt: TGCGCCAGCAGCTTCCGGGACAAAGGAAACATTCAGTACTTC
CDR3aa: CASSFRDKGNIQYF

d_gene: TRBD1
j_gene: TRBJ2-5
abundance: few
v_gene: TRBV5-1
CDR3nt: TGCGCCAGCACCTTGACAGGGCGAGAGACCCAGTACTTC
CDR3aa: CASTLTGRETQYF

d_gene: -
j_gene: TRBJ2-1
abundance: -
v_gene: TRBV18
CDR3nt: TGTGCCAGCTCACCAAGGCGGACCTACAATGAGCAGTTCTTC
CDR3aa: CASSPRRTYNEQFF

d_gene: TRBD2
j_gene: TRBJ2-3
abundance: -
v_gene: TRBV10-3
CDR3nt: TGTGCCATCAAGCGGACTAGCGGGAGCACAGATACGCAGTATTTT
CDR3aa: CAIKRTSGSTDTQYF

d_gene: TRBD1
j_gene: TRBJ1-5
abundance: -
v_gene: TRBV28
CDR3nt: TGTGCCGCCAAAAAATCAGGGGGTAGCAATCAGCCCCAGCATTTT
CDR3aa: CAAKKSGGSNQPQHF

d_gene: -
j_gene: TRBJ1-1
abundance: -
v_gene: TRBV2
CDR3nt: TGTGCCAGCAGCCCTAAAGAGAGGGCGGCGGGGGCTGAAGCTTTCTTT
CDR3aa: CASSPKERAAGAEAFF

d_gene: TRBD2
j_gene: TRBJ2-3
abundance: -
v_gene: TRBV7-2
CDR3nt: TGTGCCAGCAGCTTAGGGACTAGCGGGGGCACAGATACGCAGTATTTT
CDR3aa: CASSLGTSGGTDTQYF

d_gene: TRBD2
j_gene: TRBJ2-1
abundance: -
v_gene: TRBV19
CDR3nt: TGTGCCAGTAGTGGGGGGGGCTCCTACAATGAGCAGTTCTTC
CDR3aa: CASSGGGSYNEQFF

d_gene: -
j_gene: TRBJ2-1
abundance: -
v_gene: TRBV28
CDR3nt: TGTGCCAGCAGCCAATCCATTCTGCGGGGCGAGCAGTTCTTC
CDR3aa: CASSQSILRGEQFF

d_gene: -
j_gene: TRBJ2-2
abundance: few
v_gene: TRBV25-1
CDR3nt: TGTGCCAGCAGTCCAATGGGCGGGGTTAGCACCGGGGAGCTGTTTTTT
CDR3aa: CASSPMGGVSTGELFF

d_gene: TRBD2
j_gene: TRBJ2-3
abundance: -
v_gene: TRBV10-1
CDR3nt: TGCGCCAGCAGTGAATCGCGGGAGGGACCAGATACGCAGTATTTT
CDR3aa: CASSESREGPDTQYF

d_gene: -
j_gene: TRBJ2-6
abundance: once
v_gene: TRBV7-9
CDR3nt: TGTGCCAGCAGCTCTGATTCGGGTGGGGCCAACGTCCTGACTTTC
CDR3aa: CASSSDSGGANVLTF

d_gene: TRBD1
j_gene: TRBJ1-5
abundance: -
v_gene: TRBV18
CDR3nt: TGTGCCAGCTCACCCGACAGGGGCTCAACGTTGCAGCCCCAGCATTTT
CDR3aa: CASSPDRGSTLQPQHF

d_gene: TRBD1
j_gene: TRBJ1-2
abundance: -
v_gene: TRBV5-4
CDR3nt: TGTGCCAGCAGCTTGGGGACAGGGGGTAACTATGGCTACACCTTC
CDR3aa: CASSLGTGGNYGYTF

d_gene: TRBD1
j_gene: TRBJ1-2
abundance: -
v_gene: TRBV28
CDR3nt: TGTGCCAGCAGTTGGGGGGACAGGGGGTATGGCTACACCTTC
CDR3aa: CASSWGDRGYGYTF

d_gene: -
j_gene: TRBJ2-2
abundance: -
v_gene: TRBV5-4
CDR3nt: TGTGCCAGCAGCAACCCGGAGGGGGAGCTGTTTTTT
CDR3aa: CASSNPEGELFF

d_gene: TRBD1
j_gene: TRBJ2-1
abundance: -
v_gene: TRBV5-8
CDR3nt: TGTGCCAGCAGCTTGCGGGCAGGGGGCAGGAATGAGCAGTTCTTC
CDR3aa: CASSLRAGGRNEQFF

d_gene: -
j_gene: TRBJ2-1
abundance: -
v_gene: TRBV5-1
CDR3nt: TGCGCCAGCAGCTTGGACGGAGGTGACAATGAGCAGTTCTTC
CDR3aa: CASSLDGGDNEQFF

d_gene: TRBD1
j_gene: TRBJ1-1
abundance: -
v_gene: TRBV29-1
CDR3nt: TGCAGCGTTTCATTTTCGACAGGGGACACTGAAGCTTTCTTT
CDR3aa: CSVSFSTGDTEAFF

d_gene: TRBD1
j_gene: TRBJ2-5
abundance: once
v_gene: TRBV6-6
CDR3nt: TGTGCCAGCGGGACAGAACAGACCCAGTACTTC
CDR3aa: CASGTEQTQYF

d_gene: -
j_gene: TRBJ1-1
abundance: -
v_gene: TRBV5-1
CDR3nt: TGCGCCAGCAGCTCTCAGACGGGGAACACTGAAGCTTTCTTT
CDR3aa: CASSSQTGNTEAFF

d_gene: TRBD1
j_gene: TRBJ1-1
abundance: -
v_gene: TRBV4-2
CDR3nt: TGTGCCAGCAGCCAAGATCCGGGCCAGGGGGCTGAAGCTTTCTTT
CDR3aa: CASSQDPGQGAEAFF

d_gene: -
j_gene: TRBJ2-1
abundance: -
v_gene: TRBV11-2
CDR3nt: TGTGCCAGCAGCTTAGATCGGCAGGGTGGCAATGAGCAGTTCTTC
CDR3aa: CASSLDRQGGNEQFF

d_gene: -
j_gene: TRBJ1-3
abundance: once
v_gene: TRBV27
CDR3nt: TGTGCCAGCAGCTCCAGGTCAAACTCTGGAAACACCATATATTTT
CDR3aa: CASSSRSNSGNTIYF

d_gene: -
j_gene: TRBJ1-1
abundance: -
v_gene: TRBV19
CDR3nt: TGTGCCAGTACCGGAGCCGGTGAAGCTTTCTTT
CDR3aa: CASTGAGEAFF

d_gene: -
j_gene: TRBJ1-1
abundance: -
v_gene: TRBV29-1
CDR3nt: TGCAGCGTTGATTCCAGGGTTGGTACTGAAGCTTTCTTT
CDR3aa: CSVDSRVGTEAFF

d_gene: -
j_gene: TRBJ2-5
abundance: -
v_gene: TRBV19
CDR3nt: TGTGCCAGTACCACAGGCCCGAGGGAGACCCAGTACTTC
CDR3aa: CASTTGPRETQYF

d_gene: TRBD1
j_gene: TRBJ1-2
abundance: -
v_gene: TRBV30
CDR3nt: TGTGCCCTGTGGGCTGGGGACGGGACAGGGTCAAACTATGGCTACACCTTC
CDR3aa: CALWAGDGTGSNYGYTF

d_gene: -
j_gene: TRBJ1-1
abundance: -
v_gene: TRBV4-1
CDR3nt: TGCGCCAGCAGCCAAGTAGAGACAGGTAACACTGAAGCTTTCTTT
CDR3aa: CASSQVETGNTEAFF

d_gene: -
j_gene: TRBJ2-3
abundance: -
v_gene: TRBV28
CDR3nt: TGTGCCAGCAAGGGGCCGGGCACAGATACGCAGTATTTT
CDR3aa: CASKGPGTDTQYF

d_gene: TRBD1
j_gene: TRBJ1-5
abundance: -
v_gene: TRBV9
CDR3nt: TGTGCCAGCAGCACAGGGGGAAACAATCAGCCCCAGCATTTT
CDR3aa: CASSTGGNNQPQHF

d_gene: TRBD1
j_gene: TRBJ2-1
abundance: -
v_gene: TRBV6-5
CDR3nt: TGTGCCAGCGGGACAGGGAGCTCCTACAATGAGCAGTTCTTC
CDR3aa: CASGTGSSYNEQFF

d_gene: -
j_gene: TRBJ1-1
abundance: few
v_gene: TRBV30
CDR3nt: TGTGCCTGGAACCCTGGGGGGAATGAAGCTTTCTTT
CDR3aa: CAWNPGGNEAFF